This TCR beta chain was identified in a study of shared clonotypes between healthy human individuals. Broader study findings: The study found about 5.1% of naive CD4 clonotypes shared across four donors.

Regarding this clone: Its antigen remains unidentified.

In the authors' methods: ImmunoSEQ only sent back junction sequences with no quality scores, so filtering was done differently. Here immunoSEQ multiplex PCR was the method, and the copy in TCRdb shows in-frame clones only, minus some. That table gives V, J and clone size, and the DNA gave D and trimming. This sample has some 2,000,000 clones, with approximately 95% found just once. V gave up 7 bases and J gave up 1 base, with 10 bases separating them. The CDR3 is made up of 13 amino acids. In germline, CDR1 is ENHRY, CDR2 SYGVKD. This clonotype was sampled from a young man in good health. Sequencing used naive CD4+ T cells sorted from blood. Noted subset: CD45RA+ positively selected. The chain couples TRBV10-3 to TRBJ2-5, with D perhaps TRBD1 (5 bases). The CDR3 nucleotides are TGTGCCATCACCCCAGGGCCCCAAGAGACCCAGTACTTC. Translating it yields CAITPGPQETQYF.